This TCR beta chain stems from a study of T-cell reconstitution after alpha-beta-depleted transplantation in children. The library targeted TCRbeta and was prepared with unique molecular identifiers. TCRdb re-called the PCR reads through MiXCR, storing one row per CDR3 protein. This table has about 340,000 distinct CDR3 sequences, around a tenth appearing once. The sequencing used PBMCs from the stem cell graft donor, collected from the stem cell graft. This TCR was recovered from a human donor who donated a stem cell graft to a child with acute lymphoblastic leukemia.

The CDR3 DNA reads TGTGCCTCCGGCGGGACAGGGCTCGAGCAGTACTTC. This sequence encodes CASGGTGLEQYF. This chain joins TRBV7-9 and TRBJ2-7; the match to TRBD1 covers 9 bases. With 11 bases clipped from V and 6 bases from J, the junction kept 8 bases outside the gene matches. The germline V gene has CDR1 SEHNR and CDR2 FQNEAQ (reference sequence). The CDR3 runs 12 residues.